What follows are 26 T cell receptor beta chains derived from one specimen sequenced in a study of blood T cell repertoires in COVID-19. Clones were read by immunoSEQ multiplex PCR, and TCRdb kept only the in-frame ones, dropping some. The table shows some 66,000 clones, with about 89% occurring only once. Sequenced: peripheral blood. The receptors shown here come from a human donor in a cohort sampled during active COVID-19.

V is TRBV30 and J is TRBJ2-7; no definite D call. The CDR3 covers 11 residues. Germline V lookup: CDR1 GTSNPN, CDR2 SVGIG (reference sequence). V was cut by 1 base and J by 3 bases, with 4 bases left in between. This CDR3 reads CAWSALYEQYF. CDR3 bases: TGTGCCTGGAGTGCCCTCTACGAGCAGTACTTC.

This chain uses TRBV19 with TRBJ2-7; 7 bases match TRBD2. In germline, CDR1 is LNHDA, CDR2 SQIVND (reference sequence). The trim removed 6 bases at V and 1 base at J, leaving 9 bases unmatched. This CDR3 has 15 residues. CDR3 amino acids: CASRYQAGSSYEQYF. For the CDR3, the DNA is TGTGCCAGTAGATATCAAGCGGGGAGTTCCTACGAGCAGTACTTC.

This sequence joins TRBV7-2 and TRBJ1-6; D remains unclear. Germline CDR1 reads SGHTA; CDR2 reads FQGNSA. Deletions cut 1 base from V and 3 bases from J, with 7 bases between. The length of the CDR3 is 15 residues. In DNA form, the CDR3 reads TGTGCCAGCAGCTTAGGTCAGAACTATAATTCACCCCTCCACTTT. Its translation is CASSLGQNYNSPLHF.

The chain joins TRBV19 to TRBJ2-1, with 12 nucleotides matching TRBD2. The ends lost 4 bases at V and 4 bases at J; junction bases unmatched: 8. The CDR3 has 17 residues. Per germline, CDR1 LNHDA and CDR2 SQIVND (reference sequence). CDR3 sequence (DNA): TGTGCCAGTAGTACCAGACTAGCGGGGGAGGGGTACAATGAGCAGTTCTTC. Protein sequence: CASSTRLAGEGYNEQFF.

The chain couples TRBV19 to TRBJ2-6; 11 positions match TRBD1. The CDR3 runs to 17 residues. With V trimmed by 3 bases and J by 2 bases, 3 bases remained unmatched. CDR1 is LNHDA and CDR2 is SQIVND in the germline V gene (reference sequence). The CDR3, as DNA: TGTGCCAGTAGTATCTGGGGACAGGGGGCTGGGGCCAACGTCCTGACTTTC. Amino acids: CASSIWGQGAGANVLTF.

This chain joins TRBV7-9 and TRBJ1-1, with D perhaps TRBD1 (5 bases). This CDR3 comprises 14 residues. Germline assignment: CDR1 SEHNR and CDR2 FQNEAQ (reference sequence). Trimming removed 5 bases from V and 5 bases from J, with 15 bases in between. CDR3 bases: TGTGCCAGCAGCAACGAGTGGGGCGCGACTGAAGCTTTCTTT. Its protein is CASSNEWGATEAFF.

The DNA of the CDR3 is TGCGCCAGCAACAGAGTCGACGCTTTCTTT. This encodes CASNRVDAFF. The V gene is TRBV10-1, the J gene TRBJ1-1; D unclear. V lost 7 bases and J lost 11, with 11 bases in between. CDR1 WNHNN and CDR2 SYGVQD come from the germline V gene (reference sequence). The CDR3 length is 10 residues.

V gene TRBV3-1 (or the pseudogene TRBV3-2) combines with J gene TRBJ2-2; no reliable D call. The length of the CDR3 is 13 residues. Trimming took 2 bases from V and 6 from J, leaving 7 bases between them. Germline values: CDR1 LGHDT, CDR2 YNNKEL (reference sequence). DNA for the CDR3: TGTGCCAGCAGCCAACAGCGATCCGGGGAGCTGTTTTTT. Protein product: CASSQQRSGELFF.

The chain couples TRBV15 to TRBJ1-6; D is unclear. Germline V gives CDR1 LNHNV, CDR2 YYDKDF (reference sequence). V shed 2 bases and J shed 9 bases, with 8 bases lying between them. This CDR3 region has 13 residues. CDR3 region: CATSRPSSSPLHF. The CDR3, as DNA: TGTGCCACCAGCAGACCAAGTAGTTCACCCCTCCACTTT. Based on the CDR3 plus reference TRBV15 and TRBJ1-6, the full variable domain is DAMVIQNPRYQVTQFGKPVTLSCSQTLNHNVMYWYQQKSSQAPKLLFHYYDKDFNNEADTPDNFQSRRPNTSFCFLDIRSPGLGDTAMYLCATSRPSSSPLHFGNGTRLTVT.

This chain links TRBV7-8 with TRBJ2-7; D perhaps matches TRBD1 (6 bases). Looked up from germline, CDR1 is SGHVS and CDR2 is FQNEAQ. The CDR3 sequence is 14 residues long. V lost 2 bases and J lost 1, with 9 bases in between. In DNA, the CDR3 is TGTGCCAGCAGCTTAAGAGACAGGTCCTACGAGCAGTACTTC. The encoded protein is CASSLRDRSYEQYF.

V usage is TRBV11-2 and J usage is TRBJ2-1; D might be TRBD1 (5 bases). This CDR3 is 17 amino acids long. The germline V gene has CDR1 SGHAT and CDR2 FQNNGV. Trimming removed 5 bases from V and 5 bases from J, with 22 bases in between. The CDR3 spells CASSAPQAARDHNEQFF. In DNA, the CDR3 is TGTGCCAGCAGCGCCCCACAGGCAGCTAGGGATCACAATGAGCAGTTCTTC.

This chain joins TRBV5-4 and TRBJ1-2; weak D call: TRBD1 (6 bases). Trimming removed 3 bases at V and 2 bases at J, with 8 bases between. The germline CDR1 and CDR2 sequences are SGHNT and YYREEE (reference sequence). The CDR3 sequence is 13 residues long. The CDR3 coding sequence is TGTGCCAGCAGCTGGGACACCAACTATGGCTACACCTTC. Protein: CASSWDTNYGYTF.

CDR3 coding DNA: TGTGCCAGCAGCAATACCGGGACAGGGGGTACCGGGGAGCTGTTTTTT. Residues: CASSNTGTGGTGELFF. The chain combines TRBV7-3 with TRBJ2-2; 11 bases map to TRBD1. The CDR3 is 16 amino acids. CDR1 SGHTA and CDR2 FQGTGA come from the germline V gene. V trimming: 5 bases; J trimming: 5 bases; junction bases outside the gene matches: 7.

The gene calls are TRBV4-3 and TRBJ1-4; D is ambiguous. The germline V gene encodes CDR1 LGHNA and CDR2 YSLEER. The CDR3 contains 13 residues. V was shortened by 4 bases and J by 0 bases, with 3 bases between the two germline ends. This CDR3 reads CASSPTTNEKLFF. Written as DNA, the CDR3 is TGCGCCAGCAGCCCAACAACTAATGAAAAACTGTTTTTT.

The chain couples TRBV11-1 to TRBJ2-7; D perhaps matches TRBD1 (6 bases). The CDR3 totals 16 residues. Germline V CDR1 and CDR2: SGHAT, FQDESV (reference sequence). Trimming removed 1 base at V and 4 bases at J, with 17 bases between. The CDR3 region is CASSLDRTALGYEQYF. For the CDR3, the DNA is TGTGCCAGCAGCTTAGACCGGACAGCCCTGGGATACGAGCAGTACTTC.

This chain links TRBV5-8 with TRBJ2-7, with D perhaps matching TRBD1 (6 bases). CDR3 size: 14 residues. The germline V gene encodes CDR1 SGHTS and CDR2 YDEGEE. V was trimmed by 0 bases and J by 1 base, leaving 8 bases between them. CDR3 amino acids: CASSLDRVSYEQYF. As DNA, the CDR3 is TGTGCCAGCAGCTTGGACAGGGTGTCCTACGAGCAGTACTTC. Based on the CDR3 plus reference TRBV5-8 and TRBJ2-7, the full variable domain is EAGVTQSPTHLIKTRGQQATLRCSPISGHTSVYWYQQALGLGLQFLLWYDEGEERNRGNFPPRFSGRQFPNYSSELNVNALELEDSALYLCASSLDRVSYEQYFGPGTRLTVT.

The chain combines TRBV15 with TRBJ2-7; the match to TRBD2 covers 11 bases. The V segment lost 5 bases and the J segment 0 bases; nucleotides outside the gene matches: 6. The germline gives CDR1 LNHNV, CDR2 YYDKDF (reference sequence). The CDR3 is made up of 16 amino acids. In DNA form, the CDR3 reads TGTGCCACCAGCTCCAGACTAGCGGGGATCTCCTACGAGCAGTACTTC. Translation: CATSSRLAGISYEQYF.

The rearrangement joins TRBV3-1 (or the pseudogene TRBV3-2) to TRBJ2-2, with D perhaps matching TRBD1 (6 bases). V was shortened by 4 bases and J by 4 bases, with 16 bases between the two germline ends. CDR1 is LGHDT and CDR2 is YNNKEL in the germline V gene (reference sequence). The CDR3 consists of 16 residues. CDR3 sequence reads: CASSPRVQGITGELFF. CDR3 DNA sequence: TGTGCCAGCAGCCCCCGCGTTCAGGGGATCACCGGGGAGCTGTTTTTT.

The gene calls are TRBV3-1 (or the pseudogene TRBV3-2) and TRBJ1-2; D remains unclear. CDR1 is LGHDT and CDR2 is YNNKEL in the germline V gene (reference sequence). Trimming took 1 base from V and 4 from J, leaving 13 bases between them. CDR3 length equals 15 residues. Here the CDR3 DNA reads TGTGCCAGCAGCCAAGTCAGCGGGTACGGCTATGGCTACACCTTC. Its protein is CASSQVSGYGYGYTF.

The count of this clone is one. V gene TRBV5-1 combines with J gene TRBJ2-3, with 7 bases that match TRBD1. From germline, CDR1 is SGHRS and CDR2 YFSETQ. CDR3 size: 16 residues. Unmatched junction bases numbered 11, after V lost 4 bases and J lost 3 bases. CDR3 coding DNA: TGCGCCAGCAGCCCTCGGGACAGCTCTTTAACAGATACGCAGTATTTT. This translates into CASSPRDSSLTDTQYF.

The rearrangement links TRBV19 to TRBJ1-1; D unresolved. This CDR3 region has 11 residues. V lost 5 bases to trimming and J lost 8 bases, with 9 bases between them. CDR1 is LNHDA and CDR2 is SQIVND in the germline V gene (reference sequence). The CDR3: CASSRVQEAFF. The DNA of the CDR3 is TGTGCCAGTAGTCGGGTTCAAGAAGCTTTCTTT.

The rearrangement links TRBV30 to TRBJ2-1; possible D gene TRBD1, 6 bases. CDR1 is GTSNPN, CDR2 SVGIG, per germline (reference sequence). Deletions cut 3 bases from V and 0 bases from J, with 21 bases between. The CDR3 has 18 residues. As DNA, the CDR3 is TGTGCCTGGAGCCCCCGTTTAGGGAGAGGGGGCTCCTACAATGAGCAGTTCTTC. It specifies CAWSPRLGRGGSYNEQFF.

This clone was seen a single time. Other DNA sequences from this sample encode an identical CDR3 as well. V is TRBV5-5 and J is TRBJ2-1, with 7 bases aligning to TRBD1. V shed 2 bases, J shed 0 bases, and the junction held 2 bases outside the gene matches. CDR3 length: 15 amino acids. Looked up from germline, CDR1 is SGHKS and CDR2 is YYEKEE (reference sequence). This CDR3 reads CASSLWDSSYNEQFF. The CDR3, as DNA: TGTGCCAGCAGCTTATGGGACAGCTCCTACAATGAGCAGTTCTTC. Based on the CDR3 plus reference TRBV5-5 and TRBJ2-1, the full variable domain is DAGVTQSPTHLIKTRGQQVTLRCSPISGHKSVSWYQQVLGQGPQFIFQYYEKEERGRGNFPDRFSARQFPNYSSELNVNALLLGDSALYLCASSLWDSSYNEQFFGPGTRLTVL.

The V gene is TRBV11-2, the J gene TRBJ2-7, with 9 nucleotides matching TRBD2. The CDR3 sequence is 15 residues long. CDR1 is SGHAT and CDR2 is FQNNGV in the germline V gene. The ends lost 1 base at V and 2 bases at J; junction bases unmatched: 3. CDR3 bases: TGTGCCAGCAGCTTAGCTAGCGGGGCCCCCTACGAGCAGTACTTC. It encodes CASSLASGAPYEQYF. Complete variable domain (other parts from reference TRBV11-2 and TRBJ2-7): EAGVAQSPRYKIIEKRQSVAFWCNPISGHATLYWYQQILGQGPKLLIQFQNNGVVDDSQLPKDRFSAERLKGVDSTLKIQPAKLEDSAVYLCASSLASGAPYEQYFGPGTRLTVT.

This clone is a singleton in its sample. The chain carries TRBV7-9 and TRBJ2-7; 8 bases line up with TRBD2. The germline V gene has CDR1 SEHNR and CDR2 FQNEAQ (reference sequence). The CDR3 spans 15 residues. J gave up 2 bases and V 1 base, and 4 bases lay outside the gene matches. CDR3 amino acids: CASSLVSSGTYEQYF. As DNA, the CDR3 is TGTGCCAGCAGCTTAGTGAGTAGCGGGACCTACGAGCAGTACTTC.

Only a few counts were recorded for this clone. This sequence joins TRBV28 and TRBJ1-2; TRBD1 is a possible D gene (6 bases). The CDR3 spans 12 residues. Germline assignment: CDR1 MDHEN and CDR2 SYDVKM. V was shortened by 4 bases and J by 7 bases, with 10 bases between the two germline ends. The CDR3 DNA sequence: TGTGCCAGCAGTTCCACAGGGCCTGGCTACACCTTC. Its translation: CASSSTGPGYTF.